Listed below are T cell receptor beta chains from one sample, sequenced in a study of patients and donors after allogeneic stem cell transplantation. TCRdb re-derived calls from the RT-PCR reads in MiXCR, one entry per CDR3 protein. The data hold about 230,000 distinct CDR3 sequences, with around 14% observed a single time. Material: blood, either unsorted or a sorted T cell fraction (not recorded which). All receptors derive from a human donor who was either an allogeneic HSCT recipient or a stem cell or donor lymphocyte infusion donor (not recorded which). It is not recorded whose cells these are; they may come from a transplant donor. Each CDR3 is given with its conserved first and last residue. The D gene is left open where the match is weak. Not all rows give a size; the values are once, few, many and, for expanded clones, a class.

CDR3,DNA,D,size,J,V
CASSSGGWAQETQYF,TGTGCCAGCAGCTCGGGTGGCTGGGCCCAAGAGACCCAGTACTTC,-,-,TRBJ2-5,TRBV7-2
CASSSPGQGLTSNQPQHF,TGTGCCAGCAGCTCCCCGGGTCAGGGACTAACCAGCAATCAGCCCCAGCATTTT,-,many,TRBJ1-5,TRBV11-1
CSAGAGGQETQYF,TGCAGCGCTGGAGCGGGAGGGCAAGAGACCCAGTACTTC,TRBD2,-,TRBJ2-5,TRBV29-1
CASSLDRIAGYTF,TGTGCCAGCAGCTTAGACCGTATTGCGGGCTACACCTTC,-,many,TRBJ1-2,TRBV11-2
CASSPKTSGIPSGANVLTF,TGTGCCAGCAGCCCCAAGACTAGCGGGATCCCCTCTGGGGCCAACGTCCTAACTTTC,TRBD2,-,TRBJ2-6,TRBV3-1
CSGTENTGELFF,TGCAGCGGGACGGAGAACACCGGGGAGCTGTTTTTT,-,many,TRBJ2-2,TRBV20-1
CASRPTSGENTGELFF,TGTGCCAGCAGACCGACTAGCGGGGAGAACACCGGGGAGCTGTTTTTT,TRBD2,many,TRBJ2-2,TRBV6-1
CASSLGIAGGQETQYF,TGCGCCAGCAGCTTGGGGATAGCGGGAGGCCAAGAGACCCAGTACTTC,TRBD2,many,TRBJ2-5,TRBV5-1
CASSYGGGASGNTIYF,TGTGCCAGCAGTTACGGCGGAGGGGCCTCTGGAAACACCATATATTTT,-,few,TRBJ1-3,TRBV6-5
CAIRSQRGGGDEQYF,TGTGCCATCAGATCACAGCGGGGCGGGGGGGACGAGCAGTACTTC,TRBD2,-,TRBJ2-7,TRBV10-3
CASSQGWEVGGELFF,TGTGCCAGCAGCCAAGGGTGGGAGGTAGGCGGGGAGCTGTTTTTT,-,few,TRBJ2-2,TRBV3-1
CASGGIAGGELFF,TGTGCCAGCGGTGGAATAGCCGGCGGGGAGCTGTTTTTT,-,many,TRBJ2-2,TRBV9
CATSRDLAGDGGYTF,TGTGCCACCAGCAGAGATCTGGCAGGGGATGGGGGCTACACCTTC,-,few,TRBJ1-2,TRBV15
CASSSRDRVDYGYTF,TGCGCCAGCAGCTCTCGAGACAGGGTTGACTATGGCTACACCTTC,TRBD1,few,TRBJ1-2,TRBV5-1
CASSSLLGARAF,TGTGCCAGCAGTTCCCTACTTGGGGCTCGTGCCTTC,-,many,TRBJ2-4,TRBV12-3/TRBV12-4